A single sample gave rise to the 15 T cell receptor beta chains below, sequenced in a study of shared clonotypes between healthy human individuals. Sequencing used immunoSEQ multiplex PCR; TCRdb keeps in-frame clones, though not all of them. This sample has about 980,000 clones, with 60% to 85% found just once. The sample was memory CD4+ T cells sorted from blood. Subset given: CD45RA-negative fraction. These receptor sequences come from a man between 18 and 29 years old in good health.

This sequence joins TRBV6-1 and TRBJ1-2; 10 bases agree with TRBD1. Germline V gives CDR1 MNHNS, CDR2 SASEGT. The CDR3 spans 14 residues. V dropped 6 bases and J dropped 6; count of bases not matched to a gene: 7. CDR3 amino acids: CASRETGTGDGYTF. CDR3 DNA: TGTGCCAGCAGGGAGACCGGGACAGGGGATGGCTACACCTTC.

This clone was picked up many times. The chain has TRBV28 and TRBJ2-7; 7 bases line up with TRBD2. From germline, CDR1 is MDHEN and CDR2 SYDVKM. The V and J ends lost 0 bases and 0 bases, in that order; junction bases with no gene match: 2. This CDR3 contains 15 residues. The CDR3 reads CASSLWGGNSYEQYF. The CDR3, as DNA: TGTGCCAGCAGTTTATGGGGGGGGAACTCCTACGAGCAGTACTTC.

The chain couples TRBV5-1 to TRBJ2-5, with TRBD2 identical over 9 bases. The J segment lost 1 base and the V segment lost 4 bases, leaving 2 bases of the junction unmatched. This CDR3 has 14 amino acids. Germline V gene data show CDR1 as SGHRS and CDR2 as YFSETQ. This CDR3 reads CASSKLAGQETQYF. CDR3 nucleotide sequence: TGCGCCAGCAGCAAACTAGCGGGCCAAGAGACCCAGTACTTC.

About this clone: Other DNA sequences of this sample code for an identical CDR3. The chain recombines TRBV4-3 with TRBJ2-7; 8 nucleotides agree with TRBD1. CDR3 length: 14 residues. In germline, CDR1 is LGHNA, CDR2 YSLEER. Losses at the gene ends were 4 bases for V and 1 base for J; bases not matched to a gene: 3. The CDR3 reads CASSRDRGSYEQYF. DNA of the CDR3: TGCGCCAGCAGCCGAGACAGGGGATCCTACGAGCAGTACTTC.

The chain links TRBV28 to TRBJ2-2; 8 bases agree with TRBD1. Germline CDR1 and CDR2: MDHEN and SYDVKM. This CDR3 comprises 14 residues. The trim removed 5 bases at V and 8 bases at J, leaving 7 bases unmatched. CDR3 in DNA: TGTGCCAGCAGTCCCCGGACAGGGAGGGGGGAGCTGTTTTTT. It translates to CASSPRTGRGELFF.

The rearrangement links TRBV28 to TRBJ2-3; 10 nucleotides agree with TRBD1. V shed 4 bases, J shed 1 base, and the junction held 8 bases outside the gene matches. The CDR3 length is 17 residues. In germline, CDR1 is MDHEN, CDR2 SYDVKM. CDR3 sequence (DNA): TGTGCCAGCAGTTCCCCCCTCGGGACAGGGGGCACAGATACGCAGTATTTT. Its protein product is CASSSPLGTGGTDTQYF. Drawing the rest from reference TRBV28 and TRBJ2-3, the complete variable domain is DVKVTQSSRYLVKRTGEKVFLECVQDMDHENMFWYRQDPGLGLRLIYFSYDVKMKEKGDIPEGYSVSREKKERFSLILESASTNQTSMYLCASSSPLGTGGTDTQYFGPGTRLTVL.

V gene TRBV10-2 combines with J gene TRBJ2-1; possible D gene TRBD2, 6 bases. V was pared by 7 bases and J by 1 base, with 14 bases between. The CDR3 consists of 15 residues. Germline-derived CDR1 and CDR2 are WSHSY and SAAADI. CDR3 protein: CASIPDSGSYNEQFF. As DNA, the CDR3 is TGCGCCAGCATTCCGGATAGCGGTTCCTACAATGAGCAGTTCTTC.

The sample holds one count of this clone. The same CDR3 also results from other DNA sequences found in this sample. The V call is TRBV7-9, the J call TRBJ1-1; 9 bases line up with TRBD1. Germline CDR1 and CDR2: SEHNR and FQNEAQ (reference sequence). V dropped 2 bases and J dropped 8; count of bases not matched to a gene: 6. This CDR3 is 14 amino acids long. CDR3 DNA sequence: TGTGCCAGCAGCTTAATGGGACAGGGTTCCGAAGCTTTCTTT. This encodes CASSLMGQGSEAFF.

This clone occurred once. CDR3 residues: CASSLVPGSATDTQYF. As DNA, the CDR3 is TGCGCCAGCAGCCTAGTCCCAGGGTCGGCCACAGATACGCAGTATTTT. V is TRBV5-1 and J is TRBJ2-3; TRBD1 is a possible D gene (5 bases). V lost 4 bases and J 2 bases, leaving 17 bases between the germline ends. CDR1 is SGHRS and CDR2 is YFSETQ in the germline V gene. The CDR3 spans 16 residues.

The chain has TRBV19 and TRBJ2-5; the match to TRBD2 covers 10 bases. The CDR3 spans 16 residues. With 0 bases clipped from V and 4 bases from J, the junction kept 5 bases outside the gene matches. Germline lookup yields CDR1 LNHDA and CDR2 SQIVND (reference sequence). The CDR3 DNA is TGTGCCAGTAGTATAGATTCCAGCGGGGGGGTAGAGACCCAGTACTTC. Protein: CASSIDSSGGVETQYF.

The CDR3 nucleotides read TGTGCCAGTATCGCCAGGGGGCTCTTCGGCTATGGCTACACCTTC. This translates into CASIARGLFGYGYTF. V gene TRBV19 combines with J gene TRBJ1-2; 8 bases map to TRBD1. The CDR3 is 15 amino acids. The junction had 11 bases not matched to a gene; V was cut back by 7 bases and J by 4 bases. Germline values: CDR1 LNHDA, CDR2 SQIVND (reference sequence).

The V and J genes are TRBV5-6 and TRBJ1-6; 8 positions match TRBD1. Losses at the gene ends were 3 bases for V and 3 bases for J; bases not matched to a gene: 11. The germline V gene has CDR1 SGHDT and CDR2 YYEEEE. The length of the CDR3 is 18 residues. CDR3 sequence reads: CASSSTEAGGFYNSPLHF. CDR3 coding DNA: TGTGCCAGCAGCTCCACGGAGGCAGGGGGCTTCTATAATTCACCCCTCCACTTT.

The CDR3 sequence: CASSVSGGQETQYF. The CDR3 nucleotides are TGTGCCAGCAGTGTATCCGGAGGGCAAGAGACCCAGTACTTC. V usage is TRBV6-5 and J usage is TRBJ2-5, with D possibly being TRBD2 (6 bases). V shed 5 bases and J shed 2 bases, with 12 bases lying between them. The CDR3 runs 14 residues. The germline CDR1 and CDR2 sequences are MNHEY and SVGAGI.

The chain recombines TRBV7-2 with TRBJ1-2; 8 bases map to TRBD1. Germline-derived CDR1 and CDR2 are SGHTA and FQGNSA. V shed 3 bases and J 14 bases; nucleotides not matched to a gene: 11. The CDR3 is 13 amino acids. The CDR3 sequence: CASSFEPGQGGTF. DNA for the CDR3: TGTGCCAGCAGCTTTGAACCCGGACAGGGCGGGACCTTC.

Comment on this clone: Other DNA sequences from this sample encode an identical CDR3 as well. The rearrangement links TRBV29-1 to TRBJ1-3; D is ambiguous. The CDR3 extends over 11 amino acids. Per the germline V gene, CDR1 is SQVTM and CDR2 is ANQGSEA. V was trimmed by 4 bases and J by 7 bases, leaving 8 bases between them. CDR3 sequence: CSVGEANTIYF. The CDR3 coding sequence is TGCAGCGTTGGTGAAGCCAACACCATATATTTT.